The source of this T cell receptor beta chain is a study of blood T cell repertoires in COVID-19. In the study's own analysis: The assay estimated nucleated cells by amplifying reference gene primers. TCRdb keeps only in-frame clones here, not all; method: immunoSEQ multiplex PCR. The V and J calls and clone size were taken over from that table, and D and trimming were inferred from the DNA. The repertoire holds 68,000 or so clones, roughly nine tenths seen once, with around 7% in the top ten. Germline V gene sequence: CDR1 SGHTA, CDR2 FQGNSA. CDR3 length: 13 amino acids. V trimming: 6 bases; J trimming: 7 bases; junction bases outside the gene matches: 4.

Sequencing was carried out using peripheral blood. V and J are TRBV7-2 and TRBJ2-2, with 8 bases identical to TRBD1. This TCR was sampled from a middle-aged man with COVID-19, enrolled during active disease. This CDR3 is CASSRTGNGELFF. For the CDR3, the DNA is TGTGCCAGCAGTCGGACAGGGAACGGGGAGCTGTTTTTT.